This T cell receptor beta chain was documented in a study of cytomegalovirus exposure and HLA in healthy donors. V was cut by 2 bases and J by 9 bases, with 11 bases left in between. In germline, CDR1 is SGHTA, CDR2 FQGNSA. The CDR3 is made up of 14 amino acids. Both 60 Vbeta primers and 13 Jbeta primers went into the PCR. Data came from immunoSEQ multiplex PCR; TCRdb stores just in-frame clones and leaves some out. Counted here are under 80,000 clones, 65% to 70% occurring once; the ten biggest clones make up under 2.5%. The chain couples TRBV7-2 to TRBJ1-6, with D possibly TRBD1 on 6 matching bases. The sequence came from a woman aged 25 to 45 in good health and CMV-seronegative. Sequenced: PBMCs. Here the CDR3 reads CASSLSGGISPLHF. Here the CDR3 DNA reads TGTGCCAGCAGCTTATCGGGGGGCATTTCACCCCTCCACTTT.